The 11 T cell receptor beta chains listed next were all sequenced from one sample in a study of immune evolution from preneoplasia to lung adenocarcinoma. Measured with immunoSEQ multiplex PCR; TCRdb has only the in-frame clones, and not every one. The data hold a few thousand clones, with around 84% observed a single time. The sequencing sample was made of FFPE atypical adenomatous hyperplasia tissue from the lung. Subset reported: atypical adenomatous hyperplasia (AAH), lung preneoplasia. The receptors originated from a person between 65 and 79 years old with lung adenocarcinoma.

About this clone: Other DNA sequences within the sample encode an identical CDR3. The chain is built from TRBV5-1 and TRBJ2-7; D gene uncertain. There are 15 residues in the CDR3. Trimming stripped 0 bases from V and 2 bases from J, with 12 bases between. Germline CDR1 reads SGHRS; CDR2 reads YFSETQ. DNA for the CDR3: TGCGCCAGCAGCTTGGCTCAGACGGATCCCTACGAGCAGTACTTC. Protein sequence: CASSLAQTDPYEQYF.

This chain connects TRBV28 to TRBJ1-3; TRBD1 agrees at 10 bases. Germline trimming cut 6 bases from V and 5 bases from J; bases unmatched to any gene: 13. CDR1 is MDHEN and CDR2 is SYDVKM in the germline V gene. The CDR3 runs 17 residues. CDR3 sequence: CASSPPWTGGFRNTIYF. For the CDR3, the DNA is TGTGCCAGCAGCCCACCCTGGACAGGGGGATTCCGAAACACCATATATTTT.

The V gene is TRBV28, the J gene TRBJ2-1, with TRBD1 matching 7 bases. This CDR3 spans 15 amino acids. After removal of 6 bases from V and 7 bases from J, the junction contained 12 bases not matched to a gene. CDR1 is MDHEN, CDR2 SYDVKM, per germline. The CDR3 spells CASSRETQGRNEQFF. The DNA for the CDR3 is TGTGCCAGCAGCCGAGAAACACAGGGGCGGAATGAGCAGTTCTTC.

This clone showed up just a few times. The chain joins TRBV7-2 to TRBJ2-1; D might be TRBD1 (5 bases). This CDR3 region has 15 residues. Between the trimmed V and J ends, which lost 5 bases and 0 bases, there was a span of 11 bases. Germline assignment: CDR1 SGHTA and CDR2 FQGNSA. The CDR3 nucleotides read TGTGCCAGCAGCGGGGCGCCGAGCTCCTACAATGAGCAGTTCTTC. Protein sequence: CASSGAPSSYNEQFF.

The count of this clone is one. The chain employs TRBV27 and TRBJ2-1; no definite D call. Trimming stripped 4 bases from V and 4 bases from J, with 11 bases between. Germline CDR1 and CDR2: MNHEY and SMNVEV (reference sequence). The CDR3 has 14 residues. CDR3: CASSSLYSYNEQFF. The DNA for the CDR3 is TGTGCCAGCAGTTCGTTATACAGTTACAATGAGCAGTTCTTC.

V and J are TRBV6-1 and TRBJ2-3; a possible D gene is TRBD2 (5 bases). From germline, CDR1 is MNHNS and CDR2 SASEGT. The CDR3 has 15 amino acids. The V end lost 2 bases, the J end lost 6 bases, and 15 bases lay between the germline ends. CDR3 in DNA: TGTGCCAGCAGTGAAAGGCTAGGAGGATCGGATACGCAGTATTTT. It codes for CASSERLGGSDTQYF.

This rearrangement joins TRBV7-2 to TRBJ2-7; D is possibly TRBD1 or TRBD2 (8 bases each). Germline lookup yields CDR1 SGHTA and CDR2 FQGNSA. This CDR3 has 17 amino acids. The V end was cut by 1 base, the J end by 2 bases, with 18 bases between. CDR3: CASSLESGGGQAYEQYF. The DNA of the CDR3 is TGTGCCAGCAGCTTAGAGTCGGGGGGGGGACAGGCCTACGAGCAGTACTTC.

The CDR3 coding sequence is TGTGCCAGCAGCCGGGGGATCGCGAACACCGGGGAGCTGTTTTTT. Protein: CASSRGIANTGELFF. V is TRBV14 and J is TRBJ2-2, with D perhaps given as TRBD1 or TRBD2 (5 bases each). CDR1 and CDR2 (germline): SGHDN, FVKESK. The CDR3 is 15 residues long. The V and J ends lost 4 bases and 0 bases respectively, with 9 bases between them.

The rearrangement joins TRBV6-1 to TRBJ2-7; D not certain. Germline V gene sequence: CDR1 MNHNS, CDR2 SASEGT. V dropped 2 bases and J dropped 6 bases, with 11 bases sitting between them. The length of the CDR3 is 13 residues. CDR3 nucleotide sequence: TGTGCCAGCAGTGAATCTGGCAGGACCGAGCAGTACTTC. It encodes CASSESGRTEQYF.

The gene calls are TRBV9 and TRBJ2-1; D is possibly TRBD2 (6 bases). Germline assignment: CDR1 SGDLS and CDR2 YYNGEE. The CDR3 has 17 residues. V was pared by 4 bases and J by 0 bases, with 17 bases between. CDR3 sequence (DNA): TGTGCCAGCAGCTTCGACCGAGCGGGTTACTCCTACAATGAGCAGTTCTTC. Its protein product is CASSFDRAGYSYNEQFF.

The chain couples TRBV4-1 to TRBJ1-5; TRBD1 matches at 7 bases. CDR3 size: 17 residues. CDR1 and CDR2 from the germline V gene are MGHRA and YSYEKL. With V trimmed by 4 bases and J by 0 bases, 9 bases remained unmatched. The CDR3: CASSPRDREYSNQPQHF. The CDR3, as DNA: TGCGCCAGCAGCCCGAGGGACAGAGAATATAGCAATCAGCCCCAGCATTTT.